The 26 T cell receptor beta chains given below trace back to one sample, sequenced in a study of T-cell memory formation after mild COVID-19. TCRdb ran MiXCR on the 5' RACE reads and lists one entry per CDR3 protein. The data contain 500,000 to 550,000 distinct CDR3 sequences, about 20% of them singletons. The sequenced material came from PBMCs or a T cell subset sorted from them (not recorded which). Receptor source: an adult woman who had mild COVID-19 (a few samples of this study predate the infection). Cell type and time point are not known.

The chain is built from TRBV7-9 and TRBJ2-7, with 7 nucleotides matching TRBD1. The germline V gene has CDR1 SEHNR and CDR2 FQNEAQ (reference sequence). This CDR3 has 15 residues. The V segment lost 4 bases and the J segment 1 base; nucleotides outside the gene matches: 7. The CDR3 here is CASSWRSGGSYEQYF. CDR3 nucleotides: TGTGCCAGCAGCTGGAGGTCAGGGGGATCCTACGAGCAGTACTTC.

This clonotype was found a few times. This sequence joins TRBV10-3 and TRBJ2-7, with D possibly matching TRBD1 (6 bases). Germline CDR1 and CDR2: ENHRY and SYGVKD. The CDR3 sequence is 16 residues long. V gave up 4 bases and J gave up 2 bases, with 18 bases separating them. CDR3 in amino acids: CAISAPLGGQTYEQYF. The CDR3 DNA follows: TGTGCCATCAGTGCCCCCCTCGGAGGACAGACCTACGAGCAGTACTTC.

This chain links TRBV12-3 or TRBV12-4 with TRBJ2-1; 7 bases map to TRBD1. The V segment lost 6 bases and the J segment 0 bases; nucleotides outside the gene matches: 14. CDR3 length equals 18 residues. CDR3 amino acids: CASRPGQKGQSSYNEQFF. The CDR3 DNA sequence: TGTGCCAGCAGGCCGGGACAGAAGGGCCAGAGCTCCTACAATGAGCAGTTCTTC.

This chain connects TRBV9 to TRBJ2-1, with D possibly matching TRBD1 (6 bases). The CDR3 runs to 15 residues. Germline V CDR1 and CDR2: SGDLS, YYNGEE. Trimming removed 4 bases from V and 8 bases from J, with 19 bases in between. The CDR3 DNA reads TGTGCCAGCAGCCCCATGGACAGCTACAGGTATGAGCAGTTCTTC. Translation: CASSPMDSYRYEQFF.

This clonotype appeared a few times. V and J are TRBV24-1 and TRBJ2-3, with 7 bases fitting TRBD1. This CDR3 is built from 15 residues. Germline CDR1 KGHDR, CDR2 SFDVKD. V lost 5 bases, J lost 1 base, and 5 bases stayed unmatched. This CDR3 reads CATSGDSVRTDTQYF. In DNA form, the CDR3 reads TGTGCCACCAGTGGGGACAGCGTTCGCACAGATACGCAGTATTTT.

A few counts support this clonotype. The V gene is TRBV24-1, the J gene TRBJ2-1, with 12 bases matching TRBD2. After removal of 4 bases from V and 0 bases from J, the junction contained 3 bases not matched to a gene. Germline CDR1 is KGHDR and CDR2 is SFDVKD. The CDR3 is 17 amino acids. The CDR3 region is CATSDPTSGGSYNEQFF. CDR3 coding DNA: TGTGCCACCAGTGACCCGACTAGCGGGGGCTCCTACAATGAGCAGTTCTTC.

This clonotype has more than one count but fewer than ten. This chain uses TRBV12-3 or TRBV12-4 with TRBJ2-7; 7 bases match TRBD1. The ends lost 6 bases at V and 1 base at J; junction bases unmatched: 3. This CDR3 is built from 13 residues. The chain's CDR3 is CASRVQGSYEQYF. Written as DNA, the CDR3 is TGTGCCAGCAGGGTACAGGGGTCCTACGAGCAGTACTTC.

This clonotype was seen a few times. Here the CDR3 reads CASSPTPTSGMTNTGELFF. As DNA, the CDR3 is TGCGCCAGCAGCCCAACCCCTACTAGCGGGATGACGAACACCGGGGAGCTGTTTTTT. V usage is TRBV5-1 and J usage is TRBJ2-2; 10 bases are a match to TRBD2. This CDR3 has 19 residues. V was pared by 4 bases and J by 0 bases, with 12 bases of the junction left unmatched. Germline CDR1 is SGHRS and CDR2 is YFSETQ.

The genes are TRBV6-5 and TRBJ1-2; 8 nucleotides agree with TRBD1. The CDR3 consists of 13 residues. The germline V gene encodes CDR1 MNHEY and CDR2 SVGAGI. V dropped 6 bases and J dropped 8; count of bases not matched to a gene: 8. The CDR3 region has the DNA TGTGCCAGCAGCCCCGGGACAGGACGAGGCTACACCTTC. Translated, it gives CASSPGTGRGYTF.

The chain recombines TRBV11-2 with TRBJ2-6; D is ambiguous. The V end was cut by 1 base, the J end by 0 bases, with 7 bases between. The CDR3 is 16 amino acids. CDR1 is SGHAT, CDR2 FQNNGV, per germline. The DNA of the CDR3 is TGTGCCAGCAGCTTAGTTCCGTTCTCTGGGGCCAACGTCCTGACTTTC. Its protein product is CASSLVPFSGANVLTF.

The chain uses TRBV7-9 and TRBJ1-1, with 8 bases matching TRBD1. The CDR3 sequence is 17 residues long. Germline CDR1 and CDR2: SEHNR and FQNEAQ (reference sequence). V gave up 2 bases and J gave up 1 base; unmatched junction bases: 9. For the CDR3, the DNA is TGTGCCAGCAGCTTAAGCTTCAGGGGGCTAAAGAACACTGAAGCTTTCTTT. It encodes CASSLSFRGLKNTEAFF.

V and J are TRBV14 and TRBJ1-1, with TRBD1 identical over 8 bases. Germline V gene data show CDR1 as SGHDN and CDR2 as FVKESK. This CDR3 spans 13 amino acids. J lost 8 bases, V lost 6 bases, and 8 bases had no gene match. The DNA of the CDR3 is TGTGCCAGCAGGCGACAGGGGAGGTCCGAAGCTTTCTTT. Its translation: CASRRQGRSEAFF.

This clonotype was recorded a few times. This sequence joins TRBV10-2 and TRBJ2-7; 9 bases map to TRBD2. This CDR3 is built from 15 residues. Per germline, CDR1 WSHSY and CDR2 SAAADI. Trimming took 4 bases from V and 10 from J; bases not matched to a gene: 14. The DNA of the CDR3 is TGCGCCAGCAGTGCTACTAGCGGGCAAGCGGGGATTCAGTACTTC. Its translation is CASSATSGQAGIQYF.

This clonotype was observed a few times. V is TRBV5-6 and J is TRBJ2-1, with D hard to call. V lost 4 bases, J lost 7 bases, and 12 bases lay in between. This CDR3 has 13 residues. Germline V CDR1 and CDR2: SGHDT, YYEEEE. In DNA, the CDR3 is TGTGCCAGCAGCCCATCCTCCGGGAATGAGCAGTTCTTC. It is translated as CASSPSSGNEQFF.

This clonotype has a handful of counts. V gene TRBV11-1 combines with J gene TRBJ2-1; no firm D call. The germline CDR1 and CDR2 sequences are SGHAT and FQDESV (reference sequence). This CDR3 has 15 residues. V was pared by 4 bases and J by 4 bases, with 14 bases between. The CDR3 here is CASSSIAYPYNEQFF. The CDR3, as DNA: TGTGCCAGCAGCTCCATAGCCTACCCTTACAATGAGCAGTTCTTC.

The chain joins TRBV24-1 to TRBJ1-5, with no clear D. The germline CDR1 and CDR2 sequences are KGHDR and SFDVKD. There are 17 residues in the CDR3. Deletions cut 2 bases from V and 2 bases from J, with 15 bases between. The CDR3 nucleotides are TGTGCCACCAGTGATTCCCGCGGCAGGACCCGCAATCAGCCCCAGCATTTT. It specifies CATSDSRGRTRNQPQHF.

This clonotype has only a few counts. This sequence joins TRBV20-1 and TRBJ2-5; 9 bases line up with TRBD1. This CDR3 region has 15 residues. Germline lookup yields CDR1 DFQATT and CDR2 SNEGSKA (reference sequence). The junction had 7 bases not matched to a gene; V was cut back by 0 bases and J by 5 bases. The CDR3 loop reads CSARDGSGTGETQYF. In DNA form, the CDR3 reads TGCAGTGCTAGAGATGGCTCGGGGACAGGGGAGACCCAGTACTTC.

The chain joins TRBV28 to TRBJ2-3; D may match TRBD1 or TRBD2 (5 bases each). The CDR3 covers 17 residues. V lost 2 bases and J lost 1, with 16 bases in between. CDR1 is MDHEN and CDR2 is SYDVKM in the germline V gene. The DNA of the CDR3 is TGTGCCAGCAGTTTAGCGGGTGGGGGAGTAGGCACAGATACGCAGTATTTT. It specifies CASSLAGGGVGTDTQYF.

The chain combines TRBV6-1 with TRBJ2-7; D not certain. CDR1 MNHNS and CDR2 SASEGT come from the germline V gene. The CDR3 is 14 residues long. V lost 2 bases and J 2 bases, leaving 10 bases between the germline ends. DNA for the CDR3: TGTGCCAGCAGTGAACGTGTACGGACCTACGAGCAGTACTTC. The encoded protein is CASSERVRTYEQYF.

Only a few counts were recorded for this clonotype. CDR3 DNA sequence: TGTGCCAGCAGCTTGGTATCCCCTTTTACAGGGCGGAACACTGAAGCTTTCTTT. Its protein product is CASSLVSPFTGRNTEAFF. The chain uses TRBV5-6 and TRBJ1-1; TRBD1 might be the D (6 bases). In germline, CDR1 is SGHDT, CDR2 YYEEEE. This CDR3 has 18 amino acids. Between the trimmed V and J ends, which lost 0 bases and 1 base, there was a span of 19 bases.

This clonotype has ten or more counts. The gene calls are TRBV6-1 and TRBJ2-3; D is undetermined. The CDR3 has 11 amino acids. Germline CDR1 reads MNHNS; CDR2 reads SASEGT. Trimming shortened V by 8 bases and J by 0 bases, and 3 bases separated the two germline ends. CDR3 nucleotides: TGTGCCAGCGGGAGCACAGATACGCAGTATTTT. Translated: CASGSTDTQYF.

This clonotype was counted at least ten times. The chain uses TRBV7-2 and TRBJ2-4; D gene unclear. Germline CDR1 is SGHTA and CDR2 is FQGNSA. The length of the CDR3 is 15 residues. V was pared by 5 bases and J by 1 base, with 12 bases between. The CDR3: CASSPRRSAKNIQYF. CDR3 in DNA: TGTGCCAGCAGCCCCCGACGTTCGGCCAAAAACATTCAGTACTTC.

V is TRBV12-5 and J is TRBJ2-1; D unresolved. Germline values: CDR1 LGHNT, CDR2 FRNRAP. The length of the CDR3 is 9 residues. V was trimmed by 3 bases and J by 12 bases, leaving 3 bases between them. For the CDR3, the DNA is TGTGCTAGTGGTTTTCCGCAGTTCTTC. This encodes CASGFPQFF.

This clonotype occurred a few times. The V and J genes are TRBV6-2 or TRBV6-3 and TRBJ1-2; D unresolved. V dropped 8 bases and J dropped 4 bases, with 8 bases sitting between them. Germline CDR1 MNHEY, CDR2 SVGEGT. This CDR3 has 11 residues. CDR3 nucleotide sequence: TGTGCCAGCGGGCCATTCTATGGCTACACCTTC. It codes for CASGPFYGYTF.

The chain combines TRBV27 with TRBJ2-3; the D gene is possibly TRBD2 (6 bases). The germline CDR1 and CDR2 sequences are MNHEY and SMNVEV (reference sequence). V was clipped by 5 bases and J by 4 bases, with 22 bases between them. CDR3 length: 17 amino acids. The CDR3 here is CASSPNGAGLIADTQYF. The DNA for the CDR3 is TGTGCCAGCAGTCCAAACGGGGCGGGGCTAATCGCAGATACGCAGTATTTT.

The rearrangement joins TRBV7-3 to TRBJ2-2; a weak D match, TRBD2 (5 bases). The V end was cut by 6 bases, the J end by 0 bases, with 8 bases between. Germline V gives CDR1 SGHTA, CDR2 FQGTGA. This CDR3 has 14 residues. CDR3: CASRLASNTGELFF. The DNA for the CDR3 is TGTGCCAGCAGGTTAGCGTCGAACACCGGGGAGCTGTTTTTT.